Listed here are 17 T cell receptor beta chains from one sample, sequenced in a study of T cells in Graves' hyperthyroidism and ophthalmopathy. TCR beta CDR3 sequences were amplified from RNA transcripts. Researchers ran a first-round RT-PCR on the TCR CDR3 using the HTBI primer set. TCRdb reanalysed the multiplex PCR reads using MiXCR and keeps one entry per CDR3 protein. The table includes some 500,000 distinct CDR3 sequences, roughly 14% detected once. What was sequenced was blood. The receptors shown here come from a woman aged 18-35 years with Graves' hyperthyroidism.

The rearrangement links TRBV6-1 to TRBJ2-3; either TRBD1 or TRBD2 may fit D (5 bases each). The germline CDR1 and CDR2 sequences are MNHNS and SASEGT. Trimming stripped 6 bases from V and 0 bases from J, with 13 bases between. This CDR3 has 15 residues. The CDR3 spells CASSLRDGSTDTQYF. Here the CDR3 DNA reads TGTGCCAGCAGCCTCCGGGACGGAAGCACAGATACGCAGTATTTT.

The table lists this clonotype with many counts. The chain employs TRBV11-3 and TRBJ1-2; no definite D call. With 1 base removed from V and 6 bases from J, the gap between germline ends came to 9 bases. The germline CDR1 and CDR2 sequences are SGHNT and YENEEA. The CDR3 is 13 amino acids. CDR3 in amino acids: CASSLVDGDGYTF. The DNA for the CDR3 is TGTGCCAGCAGCTTAGTGGATGGAGATGGCTACACCTTC.

Points on this clonotype: This may be a read error: a much more frequent sequence differs by one nucleotide. The J gene is TRBJ2-1, the V gene TRBV7-8; no clear D. Trimming cost V 7 bases and J 8 bases, with 9 bases left between them. Germline loops: CDR1 SGHVS, CDR2 FQNEAQ. The CDR3 is made up of 11 amino acids. CDR3: CASTFLDEQFF. CDR3 nucleotide sequence: TGTGCCAGCACCTTCTTGGATGAGCAGTTCTTC.

This clonotype was counted many times. The CDR3 loop reads CASAGQGGTGELFF. The CDR3 region has the DNA TGTGCCAGCGCGGGACAGGGAGGCACCGGGGAGCTGTTTTTT. V is TRBV6-1 and J is TRBJ2-2, with 9 bases lining up with TRBD1. CDR3 length equals 14 residues. Per germline, CDR1 MNHNS and CDR2 SASEGT. Losses at the gene ends were 8 bases for V and 4 bases for J; bases not matched to a gene: 5.

Many counts were recorded for this clonotype. The chain is built from TRBV3-1 and TRBJ1-2, with TRBD1 matching over 10 bases. The V and J ends lost 4 bases and 4 bases, in that order; junction bases with no gene match: 9. Per germline, CDR1 LGHDT and CDR2 YNNKEL (reference sequence). The CDR3 is 16 amino acids. The CDR3 reads CASSPEAGTGVYGYTF. CDR3 bases: TGTGCCAGCAGCCCCGAAGCCGGGACAGGGGTCTATGGCTACACCTTC.

This chain joins TRBV5-1 and TRBJ2-1; no firm D call. The V and J ends lost 4 bases and 6 bases respectively, with 11 bases between them. The CDR3 spans 13 residues. Germline V gene data show CDR1 as SGHRS and CDR2 as YFSETQ. CDR3 protein: CASSPVTANEQFF. CDR3 bases: TGCGCCAGCAGCCCCGTAACGGCCAATGAGCAGTTCTTC.

V gene TRBV10-1 combines with J gene TRBJ2-2, with 8 nucleotides matching TRBD2. The germline CDR1 and CDR2 sequences are WNHNN and SYGVQD (reference sequence). The trim removed 6 bases at V and 6 bases at J, leaving 9 bases unmatched. The CDR3 is 15 amino acids. DNA for the CDR3: TGCGCCAGCAGCGGGCTAGCGGGCGATGCCGGGGAGCTGTTTTTT. This encodes CASSGLAGDAGELFF.

This clonotype was detected ten times or more. The V and J genes are TRBV4-1 and TRBJ2-7; 14 bases agree with TRBD2. In germline, CDR1 is MGHRA, CDR2 YSYEKL. The ends lost 1 base at V and 2 bases at J; junction bases unmatched: 4. This CDR3 has 17 amino acids. The CDR3 bases are TGCGCCAGCAGCCAAGCGGGACTAGCGGGAGAGGCCTACGAGCAGTACTTC. It encodes CASSQAGLAGEAYEQYF.

This clonotype has at least ten counts. The chain couples TRBV16 to TRBJ2-2; D unclear. V lost 0 bases and J 0 bases, leaving 8 bases between the germline ends. CDR1 is KGHSY, CDR2 FQNENV, per germline. The CDR3 totals 16 residues. This CDR3 reads CASSQSVPPNTGELFF. The CDR3 DNA sequence: TGTGCCAGCAGCCAATCTGTCCCCCCGAACACCGGGGAGCTGTTTTTT.

This clonotype was observed many times. The V and J genes are TRBV4-2 and TRBJ2-1; 10 nucleotides match TRBD1. Per the germline V gene, CDR1 is LGHNA and CDR2 is YNFKEQ. CDR3 length: 15 residues. Germline trimming cut 7 bases from V and 8 bases from J; bases unmatched to any gene: 11. The CDR3 protein is CASNPGTGELDEQFF. The CDR3 DNA reads TGTGCCAGCAACCCCGGGACAGGGGAGCTCGATGAGCAGTTCTTC.

J is TRBJ2-1 and V is TRBV12-3 or TRBV12-4; no reliable D call. Trimming left V 0 bases short and J 3 bases short, with 9 bases between. The CDR3 contains 15 residues. The CDR3 bases are TGTGCCAGCAGTTTAGCGCAGCTAATCTACAATGAGCAGTTCTTC. It yields the protein CASSLAQLIYNEQFF.

This clonotype was detected a few times. This chain joins TRBV4-1 and TRBJ1-6, with D possibly being TRBD1 (6 bases). Germline V gene lookup returns CDR1 MGHRA and CDR2 YSYEKL. This CDR3 has 16 amino acids. V was trimmed by 0 bases and J by 4 bases, leaving 10 bases between them. The CDR3 sequence is CASSQDPGTYNSPLHF. The CDR3 DNA reads as TGCGCCAGCAGCCAAGATCCAGGGACATATAATTCACCCCTCCACTTT.

Many counts were recorded for this clonotype. The V gene is TRBV12-3 or TRBV12-4, the J gene TRBJ2-1; D may be TRBD1 (6 bases). The CDR3 extends over 14 amino acids. V lost 3 bases, J lost 9 bases, and 15 bases lay in between. In DNA, the CDR3 is TGTGCCAGCAGTTTGGTCGGTGGGGGCGGTGAGCAGTTCTTC. The encoded protein is CASSLVGGGGEQFF.

This clonotype appeared a few times. This chain joins TRBV7-6 and TRBJ2-7; 8 nucleotides match TRBD1. Trimming took 3 bases from V and 0 from J; bases not matched to a gene: 4. CDR3 size: 15 residues. Per germline, CDR1 SGHVS and CDR2 FNYEAQ. DNA of the CDR3: TGTGCCAGCAGCTTTGGGACAGGAGACTCCTACGAGCAGTACGTC. Its translation is CASSFGTGDSYEQYV.

This clonotype was counted between two and nine times. The chain recombines TRBV7-6 with TRBJ2-7; 9 bases map to TRBD2. CDR3 length: 16 residues. V shed 4 bases and J 0 bases; nucleotides not matched to a gene: 7. Germline-derived CDR1 and CDR2 are SGHVS and FNYEAQ. CDR3 coding DNA: TGTGCCAGCAGCTCCGTAGCGGGAGAGAGCTCCTACGAGCAGTACTTC. Protein sequence: CASSSVAGESSYEQYF.

This clonotype occurred many times. The rearrangement links TRBV24-1 to TRBJ1-4; the match to TRBD1 covers 7 bases. The CDR3 is 14 residues long. Germline loops: CDR1 KGHDR, CDR2 SFDVKD. The V segment lost 2 bases and the J segment 10 bases; nucleotides outside the gene matches: 6. CDR3 in DNA: TGTGCCACCAGTGATTCACAGGGGAGCGGAAAACTGTTTTTT. It encodes CATSDSQGSGKLFF.

The chain couples TRBV19 to TRBJ1-1; D gene uncertain. The ends were cut back, 5 bases at V and 3 bases at J, with 10 bases in the middle. CDR3 length: 13 amino acids. Germline values: CDR1 LNHDA, CDR2 SQIVND (reference sequence). CDR3 sequence (DNA): TGTGCCAGTAGTTTGGGGTTTCACACTGAAGCTTTCTTT. Its translation is CASSLGFHTEAFF.